This note documents a single TCR beta chain sequence. Its antigen remains unknown. The entry originates in a study of shared clonotypes between healthy human individuals. Findings of the study overall: Clonotypes shared by all four sorted-subset donors had higher generation probabilities than non-shared clonotypes. The rarefaction results pointed to incomplete sorted-subset sequencing despite large depth.

Sorted-subset replicate PCRs used about 180 ng DNA, around 27,000 T cell genomes. The repertoire was sequenced with immunoSEQ multiplex PCR; TCRdb's copy has only in-frame clones and lacks some. In the table there are about 1 million clones, around 82% of which are singletons. This CDR3 region has 15 residues. Germline V gene data show CDR1 as SGHRS and CDR2 as YFSETQ. V lost 2 bases to trimming and J lost 1 base, with 12 bases between them. The clonotype comes from a young man in good health. Some clones in this sample may be carry-over from other donors' samples. The sequencing input was memory CD4+ T cells from PBMCs. Documented subset: CD45RA-negative fraction. The chain employs TRBV5-1 and TRBJ1-1; maybe TRBD1 (5 bases). CDR3 loop: CASSFTGLGNTEAFF. CDR3 in DNA: TGCGCCAGCAGCTTCACAGGTCTCGGGAACACTGAAGCTTTCTTT.